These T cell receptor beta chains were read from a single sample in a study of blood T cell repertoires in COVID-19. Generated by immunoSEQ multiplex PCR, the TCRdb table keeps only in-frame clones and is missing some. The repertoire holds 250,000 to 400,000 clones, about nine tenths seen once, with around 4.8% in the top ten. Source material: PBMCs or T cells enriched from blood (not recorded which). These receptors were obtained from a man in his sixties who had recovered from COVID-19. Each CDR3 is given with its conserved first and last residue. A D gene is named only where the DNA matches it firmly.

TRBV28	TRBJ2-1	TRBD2	CASMRERNEQFF
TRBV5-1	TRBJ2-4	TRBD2	CASSLVLGGQTKNIQYF
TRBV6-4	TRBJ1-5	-	CASRATGSGDQPQHF
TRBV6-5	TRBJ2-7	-	CASSSLSQAIQQYF
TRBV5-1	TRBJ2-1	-	CASSLGLADYNEQFF
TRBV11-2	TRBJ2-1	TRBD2	CASSLVLAGVNEQFF
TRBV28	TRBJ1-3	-	CASSLSSQGRNTIYF
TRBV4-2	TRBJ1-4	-	CASSQDQGGGGVEKLFF
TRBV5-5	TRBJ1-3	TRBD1	CASSPTGSHGNTIYF
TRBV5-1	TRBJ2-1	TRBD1	CASSSGQGSYNEQFF
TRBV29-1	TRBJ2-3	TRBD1	CSQRTGGTDTQYF
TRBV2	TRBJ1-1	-	CASPQNQNTEAFF
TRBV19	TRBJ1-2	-	CASSQGVKAYGYTF
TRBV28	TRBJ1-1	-	CASRGRTLNTEAFF
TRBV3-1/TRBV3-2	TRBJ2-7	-	CASSQDGYEQYF
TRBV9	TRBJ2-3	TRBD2	CASSVEYGLAASTDTQYF
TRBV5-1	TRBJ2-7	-	CASSLGRQVNYEQYF
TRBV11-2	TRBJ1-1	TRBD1	CASSFRDRAFTEAFF
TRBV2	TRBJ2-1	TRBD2	CASSGRLAGANEQFF
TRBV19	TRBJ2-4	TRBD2	CASSRQTSGGAKNIQYF
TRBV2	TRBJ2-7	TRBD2	CASSFGTSGTYYEQYF
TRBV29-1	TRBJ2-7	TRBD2	CSVEASGSYEQYF
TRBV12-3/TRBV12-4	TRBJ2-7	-	CAGFLMNREQYF
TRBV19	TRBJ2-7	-	CASSIKGRGYEQYF
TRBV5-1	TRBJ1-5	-	CASSLAGADQPQHF
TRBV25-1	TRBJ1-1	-	CASSESAGLNTEAFF
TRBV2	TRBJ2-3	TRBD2	CASSASGSTDTQYF
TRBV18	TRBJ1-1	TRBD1	CASSPGTGRDTEAFF
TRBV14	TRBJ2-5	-	CASSQFQGSRETQYF
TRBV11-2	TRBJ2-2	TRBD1	CASSLVSQGNDGELFF
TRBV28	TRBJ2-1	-	CASSPWDKPSYNEQFF
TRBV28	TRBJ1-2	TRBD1	CASSLNRLGTGSNYGYTF
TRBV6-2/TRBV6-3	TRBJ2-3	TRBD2	CASSYAGGADTQYF
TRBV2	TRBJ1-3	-	CAAHARGVHTIYF
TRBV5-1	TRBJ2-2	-	CASSLSRASNTGELFF
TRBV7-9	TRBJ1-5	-	CASSFQGQGNQPQHF
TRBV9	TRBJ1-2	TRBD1	CASSALDRGLQNYGYTF
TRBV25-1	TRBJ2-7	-	CASSATRGGEQYF
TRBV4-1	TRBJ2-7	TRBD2	CASSQAASGSPYEQYF
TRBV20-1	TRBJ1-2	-	CGTRLNYGYTF
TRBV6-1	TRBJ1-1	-	CASSEAMSGPTEAFF
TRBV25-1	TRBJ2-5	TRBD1	CASSGTYRGRRKKTQYF
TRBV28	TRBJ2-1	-	CASSLPGVRDNEQFF
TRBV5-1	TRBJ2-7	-	CASSSSSGYEQYF
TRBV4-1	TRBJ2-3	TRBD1	CASSQPRQGTDTQYF
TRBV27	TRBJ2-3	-	CASSTRDSSTDTQYF
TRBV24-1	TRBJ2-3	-	CATSDLGREPVNADTQYF
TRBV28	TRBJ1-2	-	CASSLEQLGYTF
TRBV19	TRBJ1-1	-	CASRPARRGDTEAFF
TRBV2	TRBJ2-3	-	CASRTGYGTDTQYF
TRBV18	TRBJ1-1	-	CASSPSPTDMNTEAFF